This passage covers 28 T cell receptor beta chains from one sample sequenced in a study of cytomegalovirus exposure and HLA in healthy donors. The PCR ran on 60 Vbeta and 13 Jbeta primers. Clones were sequenced by immunoSEQ multiplex PCR, and TCRdb holds only the in-frame ones, with some missing. Found here are roughly 180,000 clones, less than 80% of them singletons; the top ten hold 1.5% to 2%. Input material: PBMCs. The receptors shown here come from a man between 18 and 35 years old in good health and CMV-seronegative.

The gene calls are TRBV28 and TRBJ2-7; TRBD2 matches 8 bases. This CDR3 contains 16 residues. Germline V CDR1 and CDR2: MDHEN, SYDVKM. V lost 6 bases to trimming and J lost 3 bases; unmatched junction nucleotides: 13. The CDR3 nucleotides read TGTGCCAGCAGATCTTCCTCAGCGGGAGAGCTCTACGAGCAGTACTTC. It yields the protein CASRSSSAGELYEQYF.

The rearrangement joins TRBV30 to TRBJ2-7, with 8 bases matching TRBD1. CDR3 length: 13 residues. J lost 3 bases, V lost 2 bases, and 3 bases had no gene match. Looked up from germline, CDR1 is GTSNPN and CDR2 is SVGIG (reference sequence). Here the CDR3 DNA reads TGTGCCTGGAGTCGGACAGGGATCTACGAGCAGTACTTC. Translation: CAWSRTGIYEQYF.

This clone was seen a few times. This chain joins TRBV30 and TRBJ1-1; 7 bases agree with TRBD1. After removal of 8 bases from V and 4 bases from J, the junction contained 13 bases not matched to a gene. The V gene's germline CDR1 is GTSNPN and CDR2 SVGIG (reference sequence). CDR3 length: 14 amino acids. The CDR3 coding sequence is TGTGCCGGGCACCTCTACAGGGGAGGCACTGAAGCTTTCTTT. Protein product: CAGHLYRGGTEAFF.

This CDR3 reads CASSYRGQETQYF. The CDR3 DNA reads as TGTGCCAGCAGTTACAGGGGACAAGAGACCCAGTACTTC. The chain recombines TRBV6-5 with TRBJ2-5, with D possibly TRBD1 on 5 matching bases. Trimming stripped 2 bases from V and 2 bases from J, with 6 bases between. CDR3 length: 13 amino acids. Per germline, CDR1 MNHEY and CDR2 SVGAGI.

This chain uses TRBV5-1 with TRBJ2-5; weak D call: TRBD2 (7 bases). Matching the DNA end better, TRBJ2-7 makes the J call doubtful. The CDR3 is 15 residues long. Germline-derived CDR1 and CDR2 are SGHRS and YFSETQ. CDR3 in amino acids: CASTLVGGPTYEQYF. The CDR3 nucleotides read TGCGCCAGCACCCTCGTGGGGGGGCCTACCTACGAGCAGTACTTC.

This chain joins TRBV19 and TRBJ1-3; a weak D match, TRBD1 (6 bases). The V gene's germline CDR1 is LNHDA and CDR2 SQIVND (reference sequence). The CDR3 sequence is 12 residues long. Trimming cost V 7 bases and J 6 bases, with 10 bases left between them. The CDR3 region is CASIRDINTIYF. CDR3 in DNA: TGTGCCAGTATCCGGGACATAAACACCATATATTTT. The entire variable domain, with the rest obtained from reference TRBV19 and TRBJ1-3, is as follows: DGGITQSPKYLFRKEGQNVTLSCEQNLNHDAMYWYRQDPGQGLRLIYYSQIVNDFQKGDIAEGYSVSREKKESFPLTVTSAQKNPTAFYLCASIRDINTIYFGEGSWLTVV.

The genes are TRBV7-9 and TRBJ2-7, with D uncertain. CDR1 SEHNR and CDR2 FQNEAQ come from the germline V gene (reference sequence). V was shortened by 5 bases and J by 6 bases, with 11 bases between the two germline ends. The CDR3 length is 12 residues. The CDR3 DNA follows: TGTGCCAGCAGCCATCTAGAACCCGAGCAGTACTTC. Its translation is CASSHLEPEQYF.

This clone was picked up one time. The chain recombines TRBV5-1 with TRBJ2-3; 10 nucleotides agree with TRBD1. Trimming took 2 bases from V and 0 from J; bases not matched to a gene: 15. The germline V gene has CDR1 SGHRS and CDR2 YFSETQ. This CDR3 is built from 20 residues. The CDR3 sequence: CASSFPPGQGLISSTDTQYF. The DNA for the CDR3 is TGCGCCAGCAGCTTTCCCCCGGGACAGGGGCTAATTTCTAGCACAGATACGCAGTATTTT.

V is TRBV7-2 and J is TRBJ2-7; TRBD2 aligns across 7 bases. Trimming at V came to 5 bases and at J to 6 bases, leaving 4 bases not matched to a gene. Germline V lookup: CDR1 SGHTA, CDR2 FQGNSA. This CDR3 region has 12 residues. CDR3 sequence: CASSPTSSEQYF. In DNA, the CDR3 is TGTGCCAGCAGCCCGACTAGCAGCGAGCAGTACTTC.

The chain couples TRBV6-5 to TRBJ2-1; D unresolved. Germline loops: CDR1 MNHEY, CDR2 SVGAGI. This CDR3 has 15 amino acids. V was pared by 7 bases and J by 0 bases, with 13 bases between. The CDR3 reads CASIAGRGSYNEQFF. CDR3 nucleotides: TGTGCCAGCATAGCCGGCCGAGGCTCCTACAATGAGCAGTTCTTC.

The genes are TRBV7-9 and TRBJ1-1; 7 bases are a match to TRBD1. Germline loops: CDR1 SEHNR, CDR2 FQNEAQ (reference sequence). This CDR3 has 17 amino acids. Trimming removed 5 bases from V and 0 bases from J; junction bases left unmatched: 12. CDR3 nucleotide sequence: TGTGCCAGCAGCCCTAGACAGGGTTTCGACATGAACACTGAAGCTTTCTTT. Translated, it gives CASSPRQGFDMNTEAFF.

The chain couples TRBV9 to TRBJ2-7; TRBD1 agrees at 9 bases. The CDR3 is 15 residues long. V shed 2 bases and J 3 bases; nucleotides not matched to a gene: 6. Germline V gene lookup returns CDR1 SGDLS and CDR2 YYNGEE. DNA of the CDR3: TGTGCCAGCAGCGTGGGTGAGACAGGGGGCTACGAGCAGTACTTC. Residues: CASSVGETGGYEQYF.

This clone came up once. The chain couples TRBV10-3 to TRBJ2-5, with 11 bases that match TRBD2. Looked up from germline, CDR1 is ENHRY and CDR2 is SYGVKD. V lost 10 bases to trimming and J lost 4 bases; unmatched junction nucleotides: 8. The CDR3 is 14 residues long. CDR3 sequence (DNA): TGTGCCACCGCGACTAGCGGGAATTCAGAGACCCAGTACTTC. It specifies CATATSGNSETQYF.

The J gene is TRBJ1-1, the V gene TRBV27; TRBD1 matches at 7 bases. The germline gives CDR1 MNHEY, CDR2 SMNVEV (reference sequence). V shed 5 bases, J shed 2 bases, and the junction held 5 bases outside the gene matches. CDR3 length: 14 residues. The DNA for the CDR3 is TGTGCCAGCAGTGGGACAGTTAGTAACACTGAAGCTTTCTTT. Protein: CASSGTVSNTEAFF.

This chain joins TRBV30 and TRBJ2-7, with 7 positions matching TRBD2. The germline V gene has CDR1 GTSNPN and CDR2 SVGIG (reference sequence). J was trimmed by 2 bases and V by 0 bases; bases with no gene match: 10. The CDR3 is 16 amino acids. The CDR3 here is CAWSVPKRGRPYEQYF. CDR3 nucleotides: TGTGCCTGGAGTGTCCCCAAGCGGGGTCGACCCTACGAGCAGTACTTC.

J is TRBJ2-5 and V is TRBV5-1; 7 bases align to TRBD2. CDR1 and CDR2 from the germline V gene are SGHRS and YFSETQ. The CDR3 is made up of 15 amino acids. V shed 3 bases, J shed 1 base, and the junction held 6 bases outside the gene matches. CDR3 nucleotide sequence: TGCGCCAGCAGCTGGACGGGACTACTCCAAGAGACCCAGTACTTC. Translating it yields CASSWTGLLQETQYF.

The chain recombines TRBV5-6 with TRBJ1-2; possible D gene TRBD1, 5 bases. The CDR3 consists of 14 residues. Germline CDR1 SGHDT, CDR2 YYEEEE. V dropped 1 base and J dropped 7 bases, with 14 bases sitting between them. The CDR3: CASSLRGRASGYTF. The CDR3 DNA follows: TGTGCCAGCAGCTTGCGCGGCAGGGCCAGTGGCTACACCTTC.

The chain couples TRBV7-3 to TRBJ1-2, with D tentatively TRBD1 (6 bases). The CDR3 runs 13 residues. V was trimmed by 5 bases and J by 4 bases, leaving 11 bases between them. From germline, CDR1 is SGHTA and CDR2 FQGTGA. CDR3 coding DNA: TGTGCCAGCAGCCTAGGGGGTAGCTATGGCTACACCTTC. It is translated as CASSLGGSYGYTF.

The chain has TRBV5-6 and TRBJ2-7; the D is unclear. Germline CDR1 SGHDT, CDR2 YYEEEE. V was shortened by 2 bases and J by 0 bases, with 3 bases between the two germline ends. This CDR3 region has 12 residues. CDR3 nucleotides: TGTGCCAGCAGCTTCAGCTCCTACGAGCAGTACTTC. This translates into CASSFSSYEQYF.

V gene TRBV28 combines with J gene TRBJ1-6; the D gene is possibly TRBD1 (6 bases). The CDR3 has 16 amino acids. Germline CDR1 reads MDHEN; CDR2 reads SYDVKM. Trimming cost V 6 bases and J 6 bases, with 18 bases left between them. The CDR3 DNA follows: TGTGCCAGCAGCAACGCTAGGGGGAATGGTAATTCACCCCTCCACTTT. It translates to CASSNARGNGNSPLHF.

The chain carries TRBV4-2 and TRBJ2-1; 8 positions agree with TRBD2. CDR1 is LGHNA, CDR2 YNFKEQ, per germline. V lost 1 base and J lost 7; bases outside the gene matches: 9. CDR3 length: 16 amino acids. In nucleotides, the CDR3 is TGTGCCAGCAGCCAAGGAGCGGGGGACGGATCTAATGAGCAGTTCTTC. Translation gives CASSQGAGDGSNEQFF.

A word on this clone: The same CDR3 can be traced to other DNA sequences in this sample. CDR3: CAISQTVATNEKLFF. In DNA form, the CDR3 reads TGTGCCATCAGTCAAACAGTCGCAACTAATGAAAAACTGTTTTTT. This chain connects TRBV10-3 to TRBJ1-4; D is ambiguous. Germline V gene lookup returns CDR1 ENHRY and CDR2 SYGVKD. CDR3 size: 15 residues. Between the trimmed V and J ends, which lost 5 bases and 0 bases, there was a span of 10 bases.

This clone was counted only a few times. The same CDR3 is also encoded by other DNA sequences in this sample. The chain carries TRBV5-1 and TRBJ2-2, with D possibly TRBD1 on 5 matching bases. The CDR3 is 15 amino acids. Germline V gene sequence: CDR1 SGHRS, CDR2 YFSETQ. Trimming took 2 bases from V and 3 from J, leaving 11 bases between them. The CDR3 region is CASSLGAADTGELFF. CDR3 bases: TGCGCCAGCAGCTTAGGGGCAGCAGACACCGGGGAGCTGTTTTTT.

This clone was counted once. The chain links TRBV19 to TRBJ1-2; no clear D. Germline CDR1 reads LNHDA; CDR2 reads SQIVND (reference sequence). The CDR3 covers 14 residues. Trimming took off 5 bases at V and 6 bases at J, with 16 bases between the two ends. CDR3 sequence reads: CASSVAWVEDGYTF. For the CDR3, the DNA is TGTGCCAGTAGTGTCGCGTGGGTAGAGGATGGCTACACCTTC.

In regard to this clone: This same CDR3 is encoded by further DNA sequences in the sample. The rearrangement uses TRBV9 and TRBJ1-1; 9 bases line up with TRBD1. CDR3 length: 15 residues. CDR1 and CDR2 from the germline V gene are SGDLS and YYNGEE. V was pared by 4 bases and J by 1 base, with 5 bases of the junction left unmatched. CDR3 region: CASSPRTGANTEAFF. CDR3 nucleotides: TGTGCCAGCAGCCCCCGGACAGGGGCGAACACTGAAGCTTTCTTT.

This chain links TRBV7-8 with TRBJ2-3, with 12 bases aligning to TRBD2. The ends lost 5 bases at V and 2 bases at J; junction bases unmatched: 8. The CDR3 is made up of 17 amino acids. The germline CDR1 and CDR2 sequences are SGHVS and FQNEAQ. CDR3 coding DNA: TGTGCCAGCAGCCTTCGGACTAGCGGGGTAATCACAGATACGCAGTATTTT. This gives the protein CASSLRTSGVITDTQYF.

The chain couples TRBV11-2 to TRBJ2-3; the match to TRBD1 covers 8 bases. The CDR3 consists of 16 residues. CDR1 is SGHAT, CDR2 FQNNGV, per germline. After removal of 5 bases from V and 2 bases from J, the junction contained 9 bases not matched to a gene. The CDR3 bases are TGTGCCAGCAGCCCTACAGGGGGAGCCCCCACAGATACGCAGTATTTT. Its protein product is CASSPTGGAPTDTQYF.

The V gene is TRBV15, the J gene TRBJ1-2; TRBD1 matches at 7 bases. V lost 3 bases and J lost 8; bases outside the gene matches: 9. Germline CDR1 LNHNV, CDR2 YYDKDF (reference sequence). CDR3 length: 14 amino acids. The CDR3, as DNA: TGTGCCACCAGCAGGGGACAGACGGCCTCCGGCTACACCTTC. Protein: CATSRGQTASGYTF.